The rows below give T cell receptor beta chains drawn from one sample of a study of regulatory T cells in long-lasting Graves disease. TCRdb itself ran the multiplex PCR reads through MiXCR, one entry per CDR3 protein. The table lists 500,000 to 700,000 distinct CDR3 sequences, 25% to 30% of them singletons. The specimen was peripheral blood mononuclear cells (PBMCs), collected when the disease was refractory, from a patient treated with antithyroid drugs. Receptors originate from a female donor with Graves disease. Both conserved end residues are part of each CDR3. The order of the fields is V gene, J gene, clone size, D gene, CDR3 DNA, CDR3 protein. D genes are given only for firm matches. Clone size is shown for a subset of rows, as once, few, many or a class of expanded clone.

v_gene: TRBV28
j_gene: TRBJ1-4
abundance: many
d_gene: NA
CDR3nt: TGTGCCAGCAGTTTAACCCTCAGGGGATCAACTAATGAAAAACTGTTTTTT
CDR3aa: CASSLTLRGSTNEKLFF

v_gene: TRBV20-1
j_gene: TRBJ1-1
abundance: few
d_gene: NA
CDR3nt: TGCAGTGCTAAGACAGACATGAACACTGAAGCTTTCTTT
CDR3aa: CSAKTDMNTEAFF

v_gene: TRBV12-3/TRBV12-4
j_gene: TRBJ2-2
abundance: NA
d_gene: TRBD2
CDR3nt: TGTGCCAGCAGTAAGGGACTAGCGACCACCGGGGAGCTGTTTTTT
CDR3aa: CASSKGLATTGELFF

v_gene: TRBV11-2
j_gene: TRBJ2-7
abundance: NA
d_gene: NA
CDR3nt: TGTGCCAGCAGCCTACCCCGAAGCTCCTACGAGCAGTACTTC
CDR3aa: CASSLPRSSYEQYF

v_gene: TRBV20-1
j_gene: TRBJ1-6
abundance: few
d_gene: TRBD1
CDR3nt: TGCAGTGCCCCGGGGACAGGGGGTCAAAATTCACCCCTCCACTTT
CDR3aa: CSAPGTGGQNSPLHF

v_gene: TRBV15
j_gene: TRBJ2-3
abundance: NA
d_gene: NA
CDR3nt: TGTGCCACCAGCAGAGTGGTAGGGGGAAACACAGATACGCAGTATTTT
CDR3aa: CATSRVVGGNTDTQYF

v_gene: TRBV12-3/TRBV12-4
j_gene: TRBJ1-5
abundance: few
d_gene: TRBD1
CDR3nt: TGTGCCAGCAGCAGTCCCGGGACAGGGGGGAGTCAGCCCCAGCATTTT
CDR3aa: CASSSPGTGGSQPQHF

v_gene: TRBV9
j_gene: TRBJ1-2
abundance: few
d_gene: TRBD1
CDR3nt: TGTGCCAGCAGCGTGGGGACAGGCAGCTACACCTTC
CDR3aa: CASSVGTGSYTF

v_gene: TRBV5-1
j_gene: TRBJ1-2
abundance: few
d_gene: TRBD1
CDR3nt: TGCGCCAGCAGCGGACAGGGGGCCCTCTATGGCTACACCTTC
CDR3aa: CASSGQGALYGYTF

v_gene: TRBV20-1
j_gene: TRBJ2-5
abundance: few
d_gene: TRBD2
CDR3nt: TGCAGTGCTAGCCTGGCCGGGACTAGCGTCCAAGAGACCCAGTACTTC
CDR3aa: CSASLAGTSVQETQYF

v_gene: TRBV7-9
j_gene: TRBJ2-7
abundance: NA
d_gene: NA
CDR3nt: TGTGCCAGCAGCCGGGACTTCAGCTCCTACGAGCAGTACTTC
CDR3aa: CASSRDFSSYEQYF

v_gene: TRBV6-6
j_gene: TRBJ1-5
abundance: few
d_gene: NA
CDR3nt: TGTGCCAGCAGTTACTCGGAGGATCAGCCCCAGCATTTT
CDR3aa: CASSYSEDQPQHF

v_gene: TRBV29-1
j_gene: TRBJ1-1
abundance: few
d_gene: NA
CDR3nt: TGCAGCGTTGGAGGTGGGGCTGACACTGAAGCTTTCTTT
CDR3aa: CSVGGGADTEAFF

v_gene: TRBV28
j_gene: TRBJ2-7
abundance: NA
d_gene: TRBD2
CDR3nt: TGTGCCAGCAGGGGACTAGCGGGAGGCTCTATCTACGAGCAGTACTTC
CDR3aa: CASRGLAGGSIYEQYF

v_gene: TRBV3-1
j_gene: TRBJ1-5
abundance: NA
d_gene: TRBD1
CDR3nt: TGTGCCAGCAGCCAGGGACAGGGTTGGACTCAGCCCCAGCATTTT
CDR3aa: CASSQGQGWTQPQHF

v_gene: TRBV20-1
j_gene: TRBJ2-7
abundance: NA
d_gene: NA
CDR3nt: TGCAGTGCTAGAGATATAGCCCACTCCTACGAGCAGTACTTC
CDR3aa: CSARDIAHSYEQYF

v_gene: TRBV25-1
j_gene: TRBJ1-5
abundance: NA
d_gene: NA
CDR3nt: TGTGCCAGCAGTGACGGTACTCAGCCCCAGCATTTT
CDR3aa: CASSDGTQPQHF

v_gene: TRBV11-2
j_gene: TRBJ1-3
abundance: few
d_gene: NA
CDR3nt: TGTGCCAGCAGCTTAGAAATGACAGATTTCATCTCTGGAAACACCATATATTTT
CDR3aa: CASSLEMTDFISGNTIYF

v_gene: TRBV20-1
j_gene: TRBJ1-6
abundance: NA
d_gene: TRBD1
CDR3nt: TGCAGTGCCCGGACAGGGGGGGTTTCCTATAATTCACCCCTCCACTTT
CDR3aa: CSARTGGVSYNSPLHF

v_gene: TRBV3-1
j_gene: TRBJ1-2
abundance: NA
d_gene: TRBD1
CDR3nt: TGTGCCAGCAGCCAAGAAAGGGGGCCAGAAGACGAATTCTATGGCTACACCTTC
CDR3aa: CASSQERGPEDEFYGYTF

v_gene: TRBV12-3/TRBV12-4
j_gene: TRBJ1-2
abundance: NA
d_gene: NA
CDR3nt: TGTGCCAGCAGTTTAGCGGTAACAGACGACTATGGCTACACCTTC
CDR3aa: CASSLAVTDDYGYTF

v_gene: TRBV27
j_gene: TRBJ2-3
abundance: NA
d_gene: NA
CDR3nt: TGTGCCAGCAGTTGGGTTAGCACAGATACGCAGTATTTT
CDR3aa: CASSWVSTDTQYF

v_gene: TRBV20-1
j_gene: TRBJ2-2
abundance: few
d_gene: NA
CDR3nt: TGCAGTGCCGAACGAGTAGGAGGGTTCGGGGAGCTGTTTTTT
CDR3aa: CSAERVGGFGELFF

v_gene: TRBV5-1
j_gene: TRBJ1-2
abundance: NA
d_gene: NA
CDR3nt: TGCGCCAGCAGCTTGGATCCGGGAAAGATCTATGGCTACACCTTC
CDR3aa: CASSLDPGKIYGYTF

v_gene: TRBV27
j_gene: TRBJ1-1
abundance: few
d_gene: NA
CDR3nt: TGTGCCAGCATCGACCGGGCGGCTAACACTGAAGCTTTCTTT
CDR3aa: CASIDRAANTEAFF

v_gene: TRBV12-3/TRBV12-4
j_gene: TRBJ2-7
abundance: NA
d_gene: TRBD2
CDR3nt: TGTGCCAGCAGTCCGGGGACAGGGGCGCAGGGACTAGCGGGAGTACGGGAGCAGTACTTC
CDR3aa: CASSPGTGAQGLAGVREQYF

v_gene: TRBV11-3
j_gene: TRBJ2-2
abundance: few
d_gene: TRBD2
CDR3nt: TGTGCCAGCAGCGTCGGACTAGCGGGAGAGTACACCGGGGAGCTGTTTTTT
CDR3aa: CASSVGLAGEYTGELFF

v_gene: TRBV29-1
j_gene: TRBJ2-1
abundance: many
d_gene: NA
CDR3nt: TGCAGCGTTGAGGATTACAATGAGCAGTTCTTC
CDR3aa: CSVEDYNEQFF

v_gene: TRBV5-1
j_gene: TRBJ1-1
abundance: NA
d_gene: TRBD1
CDR3nt: TGCGCCAGCAGCTTGGGGGACAGGGTCACTGAAGCTTTCTTT
CDR3aa: CASSLGDRVTEAFF

v_gene: TRBV20-1
j_gene: TRBJ1-1
abundance: many
d_gene: NA
CDR3nt: TGCAGTGCCAGGAAAGGGCGGACTGAAGCTTTCTTT
CDR3aa: CSARKGRTEAFF

v_gene: TRBV30
j_gene: TRBJ1-2
abundance: NA
d_gene: NA
CDR3nt: TGTGCCTGGAGCAAACCCGGACAGACCTACTATGGCTACACCTTC
CDR3aa: CAWSKPGQTYYGYTF

v_gene: TRBV9
j_gene: TRBJ2-5
abundance: few
d_gene: NA
CDR3nt: TGTGCCAGCAGCGCCGGGACGTTCCCCCGAGGAGAGACCCAGTACTTC
CDR3aa: CASSAGTFPRGETQYF

v_gene: TRBV7-2
j_gene: TRBJ1-6
abundance: many
d_gene: TRBD1
CDR3nt: TGTGCCAGCAGGTTGACAGGGGGAGGTTCACCCCTCCACTTT
CDR3aa: CASRLTGGGSPLHF

v_gene: TRBV5-1
j_gene: TRBJ1-2
abundance: many
d_gene: NA
CDR3nt: TGCGCCAGCAGCACCGATCCAGGGCTCTATGGCTACACCTTC
CDR3aa: CASSTDPGLYGYTF

v_gene: TRBV19
j_gene: TRBJ1-5
abundance: few
d_gene: NA
CDR3nt: TGTGCCAGTAGTATCGACAGTACTCGCAATCAGCCCCAGCATTTT
CDR3aa: CASSIDSTRNQPQHF

v_gene: TRBV18
j_gene: TRBJ2-5
abundance: NA
d_gene: TRBD2
CDR3nt: TGTGCCAGCTCACACGGACTAGCCCCCCGAGAGACCCAGTACTTC
CDR3aa: CASSHGLAPRETQYF

v_gene: TRBV6-1
j_gene: TRBJ1-1
abundance: NA
d_gene: NA
CDR3nt: TGTGCCAGCATTGGGGGGCTTTTGGCGAAAAACGCTGAAGCTTTCTTT
CDR3aa: CASIGGLLAKNAEAFF

v_gene: TRBV19
j_gene: TRBJ1-1
abundance: few
d_gene: NA
CDR3nt: TGTGCCAGTAGTATCTCGGGCTCTCCGGGTTGGGACACTGAAGCTTTCTTT
CDR3aa: CASSISGSPGWDTEAFF

v_gene: TRBV15
j_gene: TRBJ1-5
abundance: few
d_gene: NA
CDR3nt: TGTGCCACCAGCACCAAGGGCGGGAGGCTTCAGCCCCAGCATTTT
CDR3aa: CATSTKGGRLQPQHF

v_gene: TRBV11-3
j_gene: TRBJ2-2
abundance: few
d_gene: TRBD2
CDR3nt: TGTGCCAGCAGCTTGCGAGCGGGAGACGACGGGGAGCTGTTTTTT
CDR3aa: CASSLRAGDDGELFF

v_gene: TRBV6-1
j_gene: TRBJ2-7
abundance: NA
d_gene: TRBD1
CDR3nt: TGTGCCGAACCCGGACAGGGGGCCTACGAGCAGTACTTC
CDR3aa: CAEPGQGAYEQYF

v_gene: TRBV20-1
j_gene: TRBJ1-2
abundance: NA
d_gene: NA
CDR3nt: TGCAGTGCTAGCGGGGACGGCTATGGCTACACCTTC
CDR3aa: CSASGDGYGYTF

v_gene: TRBV20-1
j_gene: TRBJ2-2
abundance: NA
d_gene: NA
CDR3nt: TGCAGTGCTAGAGACGTGGGGTACACCGGGGAGCTGTTTTTT
CDR3aa: CSARDVGYTGELFF

v_gene: TRBV20-1
j_gene: TRBJ1-3
abundance: NA
d_gene: NA
CDR3nt: TGCAGTGCTAGGGCAGGGTCCGGAAACACCATATATTTT
CDR3aa: CSARAGSGNTIYF

v_gene: TRBV6-1
j_gene: TRBJ1-4
abundance: NA
d_gene: NA
CDR3nt: TGTGCCAGCAGTCCGCAGGGGTTGCCGGGAGATGAAAAACTGTTTTTT
CDR3aa: CASSPQGLPGDEKLFF

v_gene: TRBV6-5
j_gene: TRBJ2-1
abundance: NA
d_gene: TRBD2
CDR3nt: TGTGCCAGCAGTTACTCGAAGGCTAGCGGGAGCCATGAGCAGTTCTTC
CDR3aa: CASSYSKASGSHEQFF

v_gene: TRBV6-1
j_gene: TRBJ2-7
abundance: few
d_gene: NA
CDR3nt: TGTGCCAGCAGTGGCCAAGCGGGCCGTGCATACGAGCAGTACTTC
CDR3aa: CASSGQAGRAYEQYF

v_gene: TRBV2
j_gene: TRBJ1-2
abundance: NA
d_gene: NA
CDR3nt: TGTGCCAGCGGAGGGGGGACCACTAACTATGGCTACACCTTC
CDR3aa: CASGGGTTNYGYTF

v_gene: TRBV20-1
j_gene: TRBJ2-7
abundance: NA
d_gene: NA
CDR3nt: TGCAGTGGGGGTATCGGGTTCAGGCAGTACTTC
CDR3aa: CSGGIGFRQYF

v_gene: TRBV3-1
j_gene: TRBJ1-2
abundance: NA
d_gene: TRBD1
CDR3nt: TGTGCCAGCAGCCCAAGACAGGGGATTAACTATGGCTACACCTTC
CDR3aa: CASSPRQGINYGYTF

v_gene: TRBV5-1
j_gene: TRBJ1-5
abundance: NA
d_gene: NA
CDR3nt: TGCGCCAGCAGCTTGATGGGGTCCGATCAGCCCCAGCATTTT
CDR3aa: CASSLMGSDQPQHF

v_gene: TRBV13
j_gene: TRBJ1-5
abundance: once
d_gene: NA
CDR3nt: TGTGCCAGCAGTTCCAGTGCGGAGGGGCGCAATCAGCCCCAGCATTTT
CDR3aa: CASSSSAEGRNQPQHF

v_gene: TRBV20-1
j_gene: TRBJ2-7
abundance: few
d_gene: TRBD1
CDR3nt: TGCAGTGCTCTGGGACAGGGGGCGCGAGAGCAGTACTTC
CDR3aa: CSALGQGAREQYF